This section outlines one TCR beta chain sequence together with its context. Patients at the Seattle site were enrolled during active infection and followed longitudinally. There are 20 residues in the CDR3. The V and J ends lost 2 bases and 14 bases respectively, with 33 bases between them. Per germline, CDR1 KGHDR and CDR2 SFDVKD. These data belong to a study of blood T cell repertoires in COVID-19. Authors' methods: From reference gene primer amplification, estimates of nucleated cell counts were derived. Assay used: immunoSEQ multiplex PCR; TCRdb lists only in-frame clones, some missing. V and J calls and clone size are those listed in that table; D and trimming were worked out from the DNA. Of some 100,000 clones in the sample, roughly 70% are singletons; the top ten hold 3.9%.

Specimen: peripheral blood. V gene TRBV24-1 combines with J gene TRBJ2-6, with D tentatively TRBD2 (6 bases). The clonotype originates from a man between 70 and 80 years old with COVID-19, enrolled during active disease. Here the CDR3 DNA reads TGTGCCACCAGTGATTCCCAAAGGGCGGAGGGCCCGGCTGGGGCCACCATCCTGACTTTC. This encodes CATSDSQRAEGPAGATILTF.